These T cell receptor beta chains were read from a single sample in a study of memory CD4+ T cells and cytomegalovirus serostatus. Assay used: immunoSEQ multiplex PCR; TCRdb lists only in-frame clones, some missing. The table lists 50,000 to 65,000 clones, around 88% of them singletons, with roughly 2% in the top ten. Sequenced input: memory CD4+ T cells from blood. The receptors were sampled from an adult in good health and CMV-seropositive. The CDR3 runs from the conserved cysteine through the conserved F or W. D genes are given only for firm matches. Rows may omit the clone size; those that give it use once, few, many or a size class.

D	V	size	J	DNA	CDR3
NA	TRBV9	NA	TRBJ1-6	TGTGCCAGCAGCCCCTTTAATAATTCACCCCTCCACTTT	CASSPFNNSPLHF
NA	TRBV4-1	NA	TRBJ1-5	TGCGCCAGCAGCCAAGATCACAGGGACCAGCCCCAGCATTTT	CASSQDHRDQPQHF
NA	TRBV5-1	NA	TRBJ2-3	TGCGCCAGCAGCTTCGATGATACGCAGTATTTT	CASSFDDTQYF
NA	TRBV19	NA	TRBJ2-5	TGTGCCAGTAGTATGGGAAGGGAGGAAACCCAGTACTTC	CASSMGREETQYF
NA	TRBV5-1	NA	TRBJ2-2	TGCGCCAGCAGCCTACGGATTGGTGGGGACGGGGAGCTGTTTTTT	CASSLRIGGDGELFF
NA	TRBV5-4	NA	TRBJ2-2	TGTGCCAGCAGCTTGGCAACAAAGAACACCGGGGAGCTGTTTTTT	CASSLATKNTGELFF
TRBD1	TRBV28	NA	TRBJ2-7	TGTGCCAGCAGTTGGGCGACAGGGGTCCACGAGCAGTACTTC	CASSWATGVHEQYF
TRBD1	TRBV28	NA	TRBJ2-7	TGTGCCAGCAGGGGAAGGACAGGACGAACCTACGAGCAGTACTTC	CASRGRTGRTYEQYF
NA	TRBV19	NA	TRBJ2-1	TGTGCCAGTAGTATAAGTCTGGCGGGCCGCTCCTACAATGAGCAGTTCTTC	CASSISLAGRSYNEQFF
NA	TRBV21-1	once	TRBJ2-7	NA	CASSKVARGTTRLDNYEQYF
TRBD2	TRBV11-1	NA	TRBJ2-1	TGTGCCAGCAGCCACTATCAGGGGGGGATAGCGGGAGACCGTGGGCAGTTCTTC	CASSHYQGGIAGDRGQFF
NA	TRBV10-3	NA	TRBJ1-2	TGTGCCATCAGTGATGGTATGTTCGGACAGCACTATGGCTACACCTTC	CAISDGMFGQHYGYTF
TRBD1	TRBV7-3	NA	TRBJ1-5	TGTGCTGGCGTAGGAGGGGGCCGGGACAACAATCAGCCCCAGCATTTT	CAGVGGGRDNNQPQHF
NA	TRBV6-1	once	TRBJ2-3	TGTGCCAGCAGTGAGTACAGAACCTCTAGCACAGATACGCAGTATTTT	CASSEYRTSSTDTQYF
NA	TRBV5-1	NA	TRBJ2-7	TGCGCCAGCAGCAGCGGCCACAACTACGAGCAGTACTTC	CASSSGHNYEQYF
NA	TRBV29-1	NA	TRBJ1-1	TGCAGCGTTGTCGACTATACAGGGTGGGCCACTGAAGCTTTCTTT	CSVVDYTGWATEAFF
NA	TRBV2	NA	TRBJ2-1	TGTGCCAGCATCCCCCCGGGCACGGATGAGCAGTTCTTC	CASIPPGTDEQFF
NA	TRBV7-6	few	TRBJ2-5	TGTGCCAGCAGCATGGGCAGGCAAGAGACCCAGTACTTC	CASSMGRQETQYF
NA	TRBV7-9	once	TRBJ2-3	TGTGCCAGCAGCTTACCCCGGGACGGTAGTACGCAGTATTTT	CASSLPRDGSTQYF
NA	TRBV7-2	NA	TRBJ1-2	TGTGCCAGCAGCTTAGCAGCTGGTAATGGCTACACCTTC	CASSLAAGNGYTF
NA	TRBV7-9	NA	TRBJ1-5	TGTGCCAGCAGCTTAGCAGGGGATGGGGATCAGCCCCAGCATTTT	CASSLAGDGDQPQHF
NA	TRBV18	NA	TRBJ1-6	TGTGCCAGCTCGCCCACAGGGATTAACGATAATTCACCCCTCCACTTT	CASSPTGINDNSPLHF
NA	TRBV25-1	NA	TRBJ1-2	TGTGCCAGCAGTGCCAGGGAATCCTACACCTTC	CASSARESYTF
TRBD1	TRBV28	few	TRBJ2-2	TGTGCCAGCAGTTCTACAGGGGGCGCGGACACCGGGGAGCTGTTTTTT	CASSSTGGADTGELFF
TRBD2	TRBV11-2	NA	TRBJ2-1	TGTGCCAGCAGCTCCCGCGTACTAGCGGGGGGGTACTATGAGCAGTTCTTC	CASSSRVLAGGYYEQFF
NA	TRBV6-1	once	TRBJ1-5	TGTGCCAGCAGTGGGAGCAGCAATAGCAATCAGCCCCAGCATTTT	CASSGSSNSNQPQHF
NA	TRBV2	NA	TRBJ1-1	TGTGCCAGCAGTTCCCACCGGGGCACTGAAGCTTTCTTT	CASSSHRGTEAFF
NA	TRBV5-4	NA	TRBJ1-1	TGTGCCAGCAGCTCCAGGACTGAAGCTTTCTTT	CASSSRTEAFF